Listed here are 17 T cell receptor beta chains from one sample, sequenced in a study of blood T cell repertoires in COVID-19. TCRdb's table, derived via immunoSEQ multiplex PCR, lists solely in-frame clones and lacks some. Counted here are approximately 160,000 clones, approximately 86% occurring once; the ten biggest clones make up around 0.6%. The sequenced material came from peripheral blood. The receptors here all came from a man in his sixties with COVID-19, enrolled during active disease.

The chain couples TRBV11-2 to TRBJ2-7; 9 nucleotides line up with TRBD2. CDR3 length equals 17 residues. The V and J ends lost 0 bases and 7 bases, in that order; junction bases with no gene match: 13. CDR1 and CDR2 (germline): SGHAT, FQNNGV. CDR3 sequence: CASSLDRLAGIPGEQYF. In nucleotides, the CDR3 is TGTGCCAGCAGCTTAGATCGTCTAGCGGGGATCCCCGGGGAGCAGTACTTC.

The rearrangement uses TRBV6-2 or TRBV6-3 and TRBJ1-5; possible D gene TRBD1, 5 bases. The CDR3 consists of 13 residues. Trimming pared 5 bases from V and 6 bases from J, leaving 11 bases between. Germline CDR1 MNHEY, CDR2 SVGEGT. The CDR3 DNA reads TGTGCCAGCAGTCCGAGCAGGGTTCAGCCCCAGCATTTT. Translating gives CASSPSRVQPQHF.

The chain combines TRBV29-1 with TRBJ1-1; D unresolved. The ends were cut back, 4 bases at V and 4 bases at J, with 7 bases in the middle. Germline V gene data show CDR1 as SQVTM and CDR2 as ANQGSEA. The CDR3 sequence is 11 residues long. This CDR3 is CSVVVFTEAFF. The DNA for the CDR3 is TGCAGCGTTGTCGTTTTCACTGAAGCTTTCTTT.

The CDR3 coding sequence is TGTGCCAGCAGTTACTCGGGACAAAAGCAGTACTTC. It encodes CASSYSGQKQYF. The chain links TRBV6-5 to TRBJ2-7, with TRBD1 as a possible D gene (6 bases). Germline V gives CDR1 MNHEY, CDR2 SVGAGI. This CDR3 comprises 12 residues. The V end lost 0 bases, the J end lost 8 bases, and 8 bases lay between the germline ends.

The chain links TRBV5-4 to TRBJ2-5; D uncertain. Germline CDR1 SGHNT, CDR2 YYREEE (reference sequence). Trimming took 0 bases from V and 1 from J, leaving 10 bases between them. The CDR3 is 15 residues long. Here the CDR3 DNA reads TGTGCCAGCAGCTTGGGAGGTCAGATCCAAGAGACCCAGTACTTC. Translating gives CASSLGGQIQETQYF.

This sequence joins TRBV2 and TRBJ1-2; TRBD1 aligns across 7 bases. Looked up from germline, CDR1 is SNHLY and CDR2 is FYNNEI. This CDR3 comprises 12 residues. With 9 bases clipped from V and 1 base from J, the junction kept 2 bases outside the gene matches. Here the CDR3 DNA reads TGTGCCAGGGGGGACAGTAACTATGGCTACACCTTC. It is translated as CARGDSNYGYTF.

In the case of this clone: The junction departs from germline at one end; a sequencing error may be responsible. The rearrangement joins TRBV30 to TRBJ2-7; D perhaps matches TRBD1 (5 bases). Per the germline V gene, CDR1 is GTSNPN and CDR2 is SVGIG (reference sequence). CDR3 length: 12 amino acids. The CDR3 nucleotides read TGTGCATGGAGCCCCCAGGACACCGAGCAGTACTTC. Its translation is CAWSPQDTEQYF.

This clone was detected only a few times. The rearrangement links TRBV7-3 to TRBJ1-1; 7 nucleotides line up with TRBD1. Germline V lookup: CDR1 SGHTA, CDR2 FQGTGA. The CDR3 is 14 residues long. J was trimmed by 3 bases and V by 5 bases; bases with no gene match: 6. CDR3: CASSRGTDHTEAFF. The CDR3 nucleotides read TGTGCCAGCAGCCGGGGGACAGATCACACTGAAGCTTTCTTT. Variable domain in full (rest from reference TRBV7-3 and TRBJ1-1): GAGVSQTPSNKVTEKGKYVELRCDPISGHTALYWYRQSLGQGPEFLIYFQGTGAADDSGLPNDRFFAVRPEGSVSTLKIQRTERGDSAVYLCASSRGTDHTEAFFGQGTRLTVV.

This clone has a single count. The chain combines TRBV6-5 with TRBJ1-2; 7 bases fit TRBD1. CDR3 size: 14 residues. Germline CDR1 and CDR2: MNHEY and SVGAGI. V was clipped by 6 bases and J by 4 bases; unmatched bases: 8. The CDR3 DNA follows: TGTGCCAGCAGCAATCAACAGGGGAGCTATGGCTACACCTTC. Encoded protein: CASSNQQGSYGYTF.

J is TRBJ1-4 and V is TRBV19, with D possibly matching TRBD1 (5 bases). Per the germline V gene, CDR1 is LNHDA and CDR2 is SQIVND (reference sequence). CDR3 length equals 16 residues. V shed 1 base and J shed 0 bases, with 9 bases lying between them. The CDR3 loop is CASSIAGTATNEKLFF. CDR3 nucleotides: TGTGCCAGTAGTATAGCGGGGACTGCAACTAATGAAAAACTGTTTTTT.

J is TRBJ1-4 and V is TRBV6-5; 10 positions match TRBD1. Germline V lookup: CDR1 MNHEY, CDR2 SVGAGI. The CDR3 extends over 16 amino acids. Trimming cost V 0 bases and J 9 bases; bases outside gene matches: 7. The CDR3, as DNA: TGTGCCAGCAGTTACTCCCCGACAGGGGGCGAGAAAAAACTGTTTTTT. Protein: CASSYSPTGGEKKLFF.

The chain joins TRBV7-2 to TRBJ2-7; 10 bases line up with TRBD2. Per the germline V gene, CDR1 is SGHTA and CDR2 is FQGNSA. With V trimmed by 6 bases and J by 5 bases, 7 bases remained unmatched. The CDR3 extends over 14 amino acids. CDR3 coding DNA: TGTGCCAGCAGGCCTAGCGGGAGTACTGACGAGCAGTACTTC. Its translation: CASRPSGSTDEQYF.

CDR3 bases: TGCGCCAGCAGCTTGGGTAAGGGGTCCGGCACAGATACGCAGTATTTT. Amino acids: CASSLGKGSGTDTQYF. V and J are TRBV5-1 and TRBJ2-3, with a weak D call TRBD1 (5 bases). Trimming stripped 0 bases from V and 1 base from J, with 12 bases between. The CDR3 spans 16 residues. Looked up from germline, CDR1 is SGHRS and CDR2 is YFSETQ. The variable domain in full, completed from reference TRBV5-1 and TRBJ2-3, reads KAGVTQTPRYLIKTRGQQVTLSCSPISGHRSVSWYQQTPGQGLQFLFEYFSETQRNKGNFPGRFSGRQFSNSRSEMNVSTLELGDSALYLCASSLGKGSGTDTQYFGPGTRLTVL.

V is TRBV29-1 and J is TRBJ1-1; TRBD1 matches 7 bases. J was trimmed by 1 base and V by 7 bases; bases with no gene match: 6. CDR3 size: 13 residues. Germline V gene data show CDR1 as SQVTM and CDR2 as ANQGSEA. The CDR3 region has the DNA TGCAGCGGGCAGGGACAGCCGAACACTGAAGCTTTCTTT. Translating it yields CSGQGQPNTEAFF. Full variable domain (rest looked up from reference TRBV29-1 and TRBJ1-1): SAVISQKPSRDICQRGTSLTIQCQVDSQVTMMFWYRQQPGQSLTLIATANQGSEATYESGFVIDKFPISRPNLTFSTLTVSNMSPEDSSIYLCSGQGQPNTEAFFGQGTRLTVV.

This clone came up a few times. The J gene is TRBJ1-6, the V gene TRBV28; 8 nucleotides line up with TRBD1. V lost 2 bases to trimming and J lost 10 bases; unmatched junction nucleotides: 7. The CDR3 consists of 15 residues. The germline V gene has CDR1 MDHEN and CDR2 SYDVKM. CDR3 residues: CASSLEDRVGSPLHF. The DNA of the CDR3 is TGTGCCAGCAGTTTAGAGGACAGGGTTGGGTCACCCCTCCACTTT.

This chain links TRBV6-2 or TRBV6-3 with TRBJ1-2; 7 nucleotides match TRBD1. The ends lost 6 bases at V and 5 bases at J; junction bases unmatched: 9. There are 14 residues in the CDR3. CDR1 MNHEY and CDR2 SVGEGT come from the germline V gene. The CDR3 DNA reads TGTGCCAGCAGCCTCAGGGACAGAAAGTATGGCTACACCTTC. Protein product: CASSLRDRKYGYTF.

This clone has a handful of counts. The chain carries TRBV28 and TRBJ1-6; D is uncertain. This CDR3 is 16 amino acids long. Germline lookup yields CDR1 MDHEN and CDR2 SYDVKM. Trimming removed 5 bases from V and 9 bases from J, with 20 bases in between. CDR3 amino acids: CASSPRAAGSSSPLHF. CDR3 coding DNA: TGTGCCAGCAGTCCCAGAGCGGCGGGCTCTAGTTCACCCCTCCACTTT.